This T cell receptor beta chain was sequenced during a study of early T cells in non-severe SARS-CoV-2 infection. Notes on the study in general: Reliance on VDJdb matching favored anti-spike CD8 responses; private and CD4 specificities were missed.

Comment on this clonotype: Its cognate antigen is unknown.

The CDR3 is 16 residues long. Germline V gene sequence: CDR1 GTSNPN, CDR2 SVGIG (reference sequence). The trim removed 1 base at V and 7 bases at J, leaving 8 bases unmatched. Attached unique molecular identifiers marked individual cDNA molecules. MiXCR was run by TCRdb on the 5' RACE reads, yielding one entry per CDR3 protein. The sample yields around 60,000 distinct CDR3 sequences, 20% to 25% seen once. The sample in question was whole blood, obtained at baseline. This rearrangement joins TRBV30 to TRBJ1-6; the match to TRBD1 covers 9 bases. This sequence was found in an adult who was a healthcare worker with PCR-confirmed SARS-CoV-2 infection or an uninfected control (not recorded which). In DNA form, the CDR3 reads TGTGCCTGGAGTGAACAGGGGGCCAGCTACAATTCACCCCTCCACTTT. Residues: CAWSEQGASYNSPLHF.